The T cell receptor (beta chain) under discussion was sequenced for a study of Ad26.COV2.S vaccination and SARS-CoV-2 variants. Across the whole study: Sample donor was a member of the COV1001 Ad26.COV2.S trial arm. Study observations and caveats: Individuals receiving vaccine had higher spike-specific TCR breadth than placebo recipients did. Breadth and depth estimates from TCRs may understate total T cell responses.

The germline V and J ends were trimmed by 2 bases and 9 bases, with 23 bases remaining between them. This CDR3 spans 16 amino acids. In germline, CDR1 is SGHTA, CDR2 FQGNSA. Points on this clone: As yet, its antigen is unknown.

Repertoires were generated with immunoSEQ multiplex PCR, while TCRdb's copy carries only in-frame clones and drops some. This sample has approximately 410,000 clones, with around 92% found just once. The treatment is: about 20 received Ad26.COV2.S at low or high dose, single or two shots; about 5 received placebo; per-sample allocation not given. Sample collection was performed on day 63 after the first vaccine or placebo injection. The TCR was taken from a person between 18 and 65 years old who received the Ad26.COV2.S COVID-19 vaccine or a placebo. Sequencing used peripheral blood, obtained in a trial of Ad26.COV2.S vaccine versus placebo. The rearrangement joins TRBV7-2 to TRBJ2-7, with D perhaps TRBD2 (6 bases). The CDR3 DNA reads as TGTGCCAGCAGCTTAACCCCCCAGCGGGCCTCAGTTCTGCAGTACTTC. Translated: CASSLTPQRASVLQYF.